These T cell receptor beta chains were read from a single sample in a study of T cells in Graves' hyperthyroidism and ophthalmopathy. A single record per CDR3 protein comes from TCRdb applying MiXCR to the multiplex PCR reads. The sample yields approximately 600,000 distinct CDR3 sequences, 13% to 15% seen once. Sequencing was carried out using blood. These TCRs come from a woman between 18 and 29 years old with Graves' ophthalmopathy. The CDR3 runs from the conserved cysteine through the conserved F or W. D genes are given only for firm matches. Size values are once, few and many counts, or a class for expanded clones, and some rows have none.

-	TRBV18	TRBJ1-3	TRBD1	TGTGCCAGCTCACACAGGAAACAGGGGGCTGGAAACACCATATATTTT	CASSHRKQGAGNTIYF
many	TRBV12-3/TRBV12-4	TRBJ1-1	-	TGTGCCAGCAGTTTTTGGGGAGGGGGAAACACTGAAGCTTTCTTT	CASSFWGGGNTEAFF
many	TRBV18	TRBJ2-2	-	TGTGCCAGCTCACCACCGACGACATCAAACACCGGGGAGCTGTTTTTT	CASSPPTTSNTGELFF
many	TRBV12-3/TRBV12-4	TRBJ2-7	-	TGTGCCAGCAGTTTAATGACAGACACCTACGAGCAGTACTTC	CASSLMTDTYEQYF
many	TRBV5-1	TRBJ2-3	-	TGCGCCAGCAGCTTGGGGGGAGATCTTATCACAGATACGCAGTATTTT	CASSLGGDLITDTQYF
-	TRBV29-1	TRBJ2-7	-	TGCAGCGTTGAGTTATTCGGGCAGGAGCAGTACTTC	CSVELFGQEQYF
many	TRBV24-1	TRBJ2-7	-	TGTGCCACCAGTGATCAACCATCTTACGAGCAGTACTTC	CATSDQPSYEQYF
few	TRBV13	TRBJ2-3	-	TGTGTCAGCAGCTTAGTAGGAGATACGCAGTATTTT	CVSSLVGDTQYF
few	TRBV4-2	TRBJ1-5	-	TGTGCCAGCAGCCAAGTTTGGGGGGCCGGTCAGCCCCAGCATTTT	CASSQVWGAGQPQHF
many	TRBV7-3	TRBJ1-1	-	TGTGCCAGCAGCCCCTCATCTTTGTCGGTGGAAGCTTTCTTT	CASSPSSLSVEAFF
many	TRBV28	TRBJ2-5	TRBD2	TGTGCCAGCAGTCCGTCCGTGGCTAGCGGATGGGAGACCCAGTACTTC	CASSPSVASGWETQYF
many	TRBV3-1	TRBJ2-1	TRBD2	TGTGCCAGCAGCCCTATAGCGGGAGTGGGTGATGAGCAGTTCTTC	CASSPIAGVGDEQFF
few	TRBV7-2	TRBJ1-5	TRBD1	TGTGCCAGCAGCCTAAGGGACAGCAGCCTCAGCAATCAGCCCCAGCATTTT	CASSLRDSSLSNQPQHF
many	TRBV20-1	TRBJ1-1	-	TGCAGTGCTAGAGATGGGGGCAGGGAGGACACTGAAGCTTTCTTT	CSARDGGREDTEAFF
many	TRBV6-1	TRBJ1-2	TRBD1	TGTGCCAGCAACGGACAGGGGACTACCAGCTATGGCTACACCTTC	CASNGQGTTSYGYTF
many	TRBV28	TRBJ2-1	-	TGTGCCAGCAGCTCCAGGAGCGGGCCTAACCTCGATGAGCAGTTCTTC	CASSSRSGPNLDEQFF
few	TRBV11-2	TRBJ2-2	-	TGTGCCAGCAGCTCAGGACTGACGAGGGTTCGGGAGCTGTTTTTT	CASSSGLTRVRELFF
-	TRBV9	TRBJ2-1	TRBD2	TGTGCCAGCAGCCTAAGAGCGGGAGGAGGCAATGAGCAGTTCTTC	CASSLRAGGGNEQFF
many	TRBV30	TRBJ1-6	TRBD1	TGTGCCTGGAGGCTGGACAGGGTGGAGAATTCACCCCTCCACTTT	CAWRLDRVENSPLHF
many	TRBV11-1	TRBJ2-3	-	TGTGCCAGCAGCTTCGGGTACAATCTAGGCACAGATACGCAGTATTTT	CASSFGYNLGTDTQYF
-	TRBV28	TRBJ2-5	-	TGTGCCAGCAGTTTGGGGGCAGGGAGCCAAGAGACCCAGTACTTC	CASSLGAGSQETQYF
-	TRBV7-9	TRBJ2-7	-	TGTGCCAGCAGCTTAGTCGGGATGCGAAACTACGAGCAGTACTTC	CASSLVGMRNYEQYF
-	TRBV7-9	TRBJ2-5	-	TGTGCCAGCAGCTTCAGCCAAGGTCTGGGTACGGAGACCCAGTACTTC	CASSFSQGLGTETQYF
many	TRBV28	TRBJ1-6	TRBD1	TGTGCCAGCAGGCCGGGACAGGGGTTAGATTCACCCCTCCACTTT	CASRPGQGLDSPLHF
many	TRBV11-2	TRBJ2-4	-	TGTGCCAGCAGCCCGAGGGGGGACATTCAGTACTTC	CASSPRGDIQYF
many	TRBV2	TRBJ2-7	TRBD1	TGTGCCACCTCGGACAGGACCTACGAGCAGTACTTC	CATSDRTYEQYF
many	TRBV4-1	TRBJ2-2	-	TGCGCCAGCAGCCACCCCCTGCGGAACACCGGGGAGCTGTTTTTT	CASSHPLRNTGELFF
many	TRBV2	TRBJ1-5	-	TGTGCCAGCATGAGGTCATCTGGCGGCAATCAGCCCCAGCATTTT	CASMRSSGGNQPQHF
many	TRBV11-2	TRBJ2-1	TRBD2	TGTGCCAGCAGCTTCCGACTAGCGGGAGGGATAGGCAATGAGCAGTTCTTC	CASSFRLAGGIGNEQFF
few	TRBV29-1	TRBJ2-5	TRBD2	TGCAGCGTTGTAACTAGCGTTGAAGAGACCCAGTACTTC	CSVVTSVEETQYF
many	TRBV11-2	TRBJ2-5	-	TGTGCCAGCAGCCTCCACCCGGACAGCCAAGAGACCCAGTACTTC	CASSLHPDSQETQYF
-	TRBV9	TRBJ2-3	-	TGTGCCAGCACGCCCGCAGACAGGCTCACAGATACGCAGTATTTT	CASTPADRLTDTQYF
-	TRBV9	TRBJ2-2	-	TGTGCCAGCAGCGGGAGAATCTCGGTGAGCACCGGGGAGCTGTTTTTT	CASSGRISVSTGELFF
many	TRBV6-2/TRBV6-3	TRBJ2-7	TRBD2	TGTGCCAGCAGTTACGTCGTTGCGGGAGGCCCCGCCGAGCAGTACTTC	CASSYVVAGGPAEQYF
-	TRBV5-6	TRBJ1-1	-	TGTGCCAGCAGCTTGGCAGGCTACGAGACTGAAGCTTTCTTT	CASSLAGYETEAFF
-	TRBV7-9	TRBJ2-1	-	TGTGCCAGCAGCTACCCACCCACTCAGCGGAACTCCTACAATGAGCAGTTCTTC	CASSYPPTQRNSYNEQFF
once	TRBV25-1	TRBJ1-2	-	TGTGCCAGCAGGGGACCGCTTATTAACTATGGCTACACCTTC	CASRGPLINYGYTF
many	TRBV7-9	TRBJ2-1	TRBD2	TGTGCCAGCAGCCACCGGACTAGCGGGAGGAATGAGCAGTTCTTC	CASSHRTSGRNEQFF
many	TRBV27	TRBJ2-7	-	TGTGCCAGCAGTTTTTTAAGACAGGAGCCCTCCTACGAGCAGTACTTC	CASSFLRQEPSYEQYF
-	TRBV27	TRBJ2-2	-	TGTGCCAGCAGTTTTACGGGAGTGGGGACCGGGGAGCTGTTTTTT	CASSFTGVGTGELFF
-	TRBV4-2	TRBJ2-5	TRBD1	TGTGCCAGCAGCCAAGATGGGCGGGACAGGAAAGAGACCCAGTACTTC	CASSQDGRDRKETQYF
-	TRBV5-1	TRBJ2-3	-	TGCGCCAGCAGCTTGCTATCCTCTGTCACAGATACGCAGTATTTT	CASSLLSSVTDTQYF
many	TRBV24-1	TRBJ1-5	-	TGTGCCACCAGTGACCCACAGGGAAGTCAGCCCCAGCATTTT	CATSDPQGSQPQHF
many	TRBV11-2	TRBJ2-1	-	TGTGCCAGCAGCAGAGGGGCGTCCCCCTCGACGGAGCAGTTCTTC	CASSRGASPSTEQFF
many	TRBV28	TRBJ2-7	TRBD2	TGTGCCAGCAGTCTCTCCCCGGGACTAACCTACTACGAGCAGTACTTC	CASSLSPGLTYYEQYF
few	TRBV30	TRBJ1-3	-	TGTGCCTGGAGGACCCCGAATCGGGCCATATATTTT	CAWRTPNRAIYF
many	TRBV20-1	TRBJ2-7	TRBD2	TGCAGTGCTAGAGATTTAACCGGGACTATTATCGAGCAGTACTTC	CSARDLTGTIIEQYF
many	TRBV11-2	TRBJ1-6	-	TGTGCCAGCAGCTTAAGAGGGGATCACTTAGAGAATTCACCCCTCCACTTT	CASSLRGDHLENSPLHF
few	TRBV10-3	TRBJ2-7	TRBD1	TGTGCCATCAGTGAGATGACAGGGGGTCCCTACGAGCAGTACTTC	CAISEMTGGPYEQYF
many	TRBV11-1	TRBJ2-7	-	TGTGCCAGCAGCCCGCGGGCTAGCTCCCTCTCCTACGAGCAGTACTTC	CASSPRASSLSYEQYF
few	TRBV30	TRBJ2-1	-	TGTGCCTGGCGAGAACACCGGGGGCTCAATGAGCAGTTCTTC	CAWREHRGLNEQFF
-	TRBV30	TRBJ1-3	TRBD1	TGTGCCTGGAGTGTGACAGGGAGAGGAAACACCATATATTTT	CAWSVTGRGNTIYF
many	TRBV12-3/TRBV12-4	TRBJ1-4	-	TGTGCCAGCAGTTTAGGGTCCGGAGGGGGACCATGGGATGAAAAACTGTTTTTT	CASSLGSGGGPWDEKLFF
-	TRBV2	TRBJ1-1	-	TGTGCCAGCAGTGAGGAGAGTGGGGGCACTAAAGCTTTCTTT	CASSEESGGTKAFF
many	TRBV12-3/TRBV12-4	TRBJ1-2	-	TGTGCCAGCAGTAAGGACAGATTTATTGGCTACACCTTC	CASSKDRFIGYTF
few	TRBV3-1	TRBJ2-2	TRBD2	TGTGCCAGCAGCCAGACCGGGACTAGCGGGAGGGGGGAGCTGTTTTTT	CASSQTGTSGRGELFF
many	TRBV6-1	TRBJ2-1	-	TGTGCCAGCACCCCGGACATAGCATTTGATGAGCAGTTCTTC	CASTPDIAFDEQFF